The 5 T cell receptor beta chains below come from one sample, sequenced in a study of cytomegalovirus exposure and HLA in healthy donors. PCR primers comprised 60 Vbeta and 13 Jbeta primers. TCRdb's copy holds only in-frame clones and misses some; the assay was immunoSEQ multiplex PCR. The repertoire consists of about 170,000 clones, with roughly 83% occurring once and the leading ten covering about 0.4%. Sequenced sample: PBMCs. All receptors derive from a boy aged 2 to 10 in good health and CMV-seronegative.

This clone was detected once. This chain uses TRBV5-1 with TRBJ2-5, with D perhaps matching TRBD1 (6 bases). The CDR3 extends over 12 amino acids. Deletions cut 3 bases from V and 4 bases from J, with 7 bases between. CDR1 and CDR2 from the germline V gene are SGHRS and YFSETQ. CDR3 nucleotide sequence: TGCGCCAGCAGCTCACAGGGAGAGACCCAGTACTTC. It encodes CASSSQGETQYF.

In nucleotides, the CDR3 is TGTGCCATCAGGTTAGGGACAGGCCGGAACACCGGGGAGCTGTTTTTT. Translating it yields CAIRLGTGRNTGELFF. The rearrangement uses TRBV10-3 and TRBJ2-2, with TRBD1 identical over 8 bases. Per germline, CDR1 ENHRY and CDR2 SYGVKD. This CDR3 contains 16 residues. V shed 6 bases, J shed 1 base, and the junction held 7 bases outside the gene matches.

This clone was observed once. CDR3 in amino acids: CASTQLGGVRNTEAFF. The CDR3 region has the DNA TGTGCCAGTACCCAGTTGGGGGGGGTCCGGAACACTGAAGCTTTCTTT. The gene calls are TRBV19 and TRBJ1-1, with a tentative D call TRBD1 (5 bases). V shed 7 bases and J shed 1 base, with 19 bases lying between them. This CDR3 spans 16 amino acids. Germline values: CDR1 LNHDA, CDR2 SQIVND (reference sequence).

The CDR3 loop is CASSLAGVGYEQYF. As DNA, the CDR3 is TGTGCCAGCAGTTTAGCGGGAGTAGGCTACGAGCAGTACTTC. This rearrangement joins TRBV27 to TRBJ2-7; TRBD2 aligns across 7 bases. J gave up 3 bases and V 2 bases, and 4 bases lay outside the gene matches. In germline, CDR1 is MNHEY, CDR2 SMNVEV (reference sequence). The CDR3 contains 14 residues.

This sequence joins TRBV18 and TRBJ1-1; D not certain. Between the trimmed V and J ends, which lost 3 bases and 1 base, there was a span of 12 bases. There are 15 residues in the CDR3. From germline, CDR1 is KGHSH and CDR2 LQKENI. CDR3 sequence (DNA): TGTGCCAGCTCACCGCAAGACATCCGGAACACTGAAGCTTTCTTT. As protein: CASSPQDIRNTEAFF.